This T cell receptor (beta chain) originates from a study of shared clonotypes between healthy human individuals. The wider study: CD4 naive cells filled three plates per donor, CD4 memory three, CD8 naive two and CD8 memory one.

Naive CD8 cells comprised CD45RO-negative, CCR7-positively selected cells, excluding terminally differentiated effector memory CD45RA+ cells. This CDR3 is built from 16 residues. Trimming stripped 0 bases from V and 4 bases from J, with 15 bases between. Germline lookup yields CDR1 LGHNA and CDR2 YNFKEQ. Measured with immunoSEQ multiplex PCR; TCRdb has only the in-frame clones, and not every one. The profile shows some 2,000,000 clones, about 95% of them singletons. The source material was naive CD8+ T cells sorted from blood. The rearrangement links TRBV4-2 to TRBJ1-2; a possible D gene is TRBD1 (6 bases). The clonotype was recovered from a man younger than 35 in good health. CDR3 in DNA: TGTGCCAGCAGCCAAGATCTACGACAGGATGCCTATGGCTACACCTTC. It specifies CASSQDLRQDAYGYTF.